One and the same sample provided the 32 T cell receptor beta chains below, sequenced in a study of post-analysis software for immune sequencing data. Overall study results and limits: Five or six TRBV segments appeared more often in patients than in controls, and TRBV5-6, TRBV5-1 and TRBV20-1 were among these.

The TCR beta cDNA libraries carried unique molecular identifiers. TCRdb ran MiXCR on the PCR reads and lists one entry per CDR3 protein. Of 450,000 to 700,000 distinct CDR3 sequences in the sample, 44% were seen once. Their cognate antigens are unknown. Sequencing was done on a sample of blood. Receptors were obtained from a girl aged 5 to 17 with multiple sclerosis.

J is TRBJ2-7 and V is TRBV25-1; weak D call: TRBD2 (5 bases). Germline assignment: CDR1 MGHDK and CDR2 SYGVNS. This CDR3 is built from 13 residues. V gave up 1 base and J gave up 5 bases, with 9 bases separating them. In nucleotides, the CDR3 is TGTGCCAGCAGTGAATCCGGGGTAGACGAGCAGTACTTC. As protein: CASSESGVDEQYF.

This clonotype was counted between two and nine times. CDR3 bases: TGTGCCTGGAGTTCCGGGGGATCAAATCAGCCCCAGCATTTT. Translated: CAWSSGGSNQPQHF. The chain employs TRBV30 and TRBJ1-5; D is perhaps TRBD1 (5 bases). CDR1 is GTSNPN, CDR2 SVGIG, per germline (reference sequence). The CDR3 spans 14 residues. V lost 2 bases, J lost 4 bases, and 12 bases lay in between.

In this sample, this clonotype turned up a few times. V is TRBV20-1 and J is TRBJ2-1, with 11 positions matching TRBD2. The length of the CDR3 is 19 residues. Germline CDR1 and CDR2: DFQATT and SNEGSKA (reference sequence). The trim removed 1 base at V and 0 bases at J, leaving 11 bases unmatched. The CDR3 DNA is TGCAGTGCTAGAGGGGTAGCGGGGGGGCCAAGTAGCTCCTACAATGAGCAGTTCTTC. This sequence encodes CSARGVAGGPSSSYNEQFF.

There are a few counts of this clonotype. The rearrangement uses TRBV6-5 and TRBJ2-5, with D possibly being TRBD2 (6 bases). Trimming cost V 0 bases and J 5 bases, with 13 bases left between them. CDR1 and CDR2 from the germline V gene are MNHEY and SVGAGI. This CDR3 spans 15 amino acids. CDR3 sequence: CASSYSIAAAETQYF. CDR3 coding DNA: TGTGCCAGCAGTTACTCGATAGCGGCTGCGGAGACCCAGTACTTC.

This clonotype has just a few counts. The V and J genes are TRBV5-5 and TRBJ2-4; 11 bases are a match to TRBD2. Germline V lookup: CDR1 SGHKS, CDR2 YYEKEE (reference sequence). The CDR3 spans 18 residues. V lost 4 bases to trimming and J lost 13 bases; unmatched junction nucleotides: 22. The CDR3 region has the DNA TGTGCCAGCAGCCCGGGGGTGATGTTAGCGGGAGGGCCCCGAGAGCAGTACTTC. This codes for CASSPGVMLAGGPREQYF. Looking up the rest from reference TRBV5-5 and TRBJ2-4 gives the full variable domain: DAGVTQSPTHLIKTRGQQVTLRCSPISGHKSVSWYQQVLGQGPQFIFQYYEKEERGRGNFPDRFSARQFPNYSSELNVNALLLGDSALYLCASSPGVMLAGGPREQYFGAGTRLSVL.

V and J are TRBV5-1 and TRBJ2-1; 10 bases align to TRBD2. This CDR3 spans 16 amino acids. Germline CDR1 and CDR2: SGHRS and YFSETQ. V trimming: 4 bases; J trimming: 7 bases; junction bases outside the gene matches: 11. The CDR3 sequence: CASSTQTAGGINEQFF. For the CDR3, the DNA is TGCGCCAGCAGCACCCAAACAGCGGGGGGGATTAATGAGCAGTTCTTC. The entire variable domain, with the rest obtained from reference TRBV5-1 and TRBJ2-1, is as follows: KAGVTQTPRYLIKTRGQQVTLSCSPISGHRSVSWYQQTPGQGLQFLFEYFSETQRNKGNFPGRFSGRQFSNSRSEMNVSTLELGDSALYLCASSTQTAGGINEQFFGPGTRLTVL.

Here the CDR3 reads CASSPPPGGRGEQFF. CDR3 sequence (DNA): TGTGCCAGCAGTCCACCTCCCGGAGGGAGGGGTGAGCAGTTCTTC. The chain recombines TRBV12-3 or TRBV12-4 with TRBJ2-1, with 7 bases matching TRBD2. With V trimmed by 5 bases and J by 9 bases, 13 bases remained unmatched. The CDR3 is 15 residues long.

V is TRBV20-1 and J is TRBJ2-1; 11 bases map to TRBD2. This CDR3 comprises 15 residues. After removal of 4 bases from V and 4 bases from J, the junction contained 6 bases not matched to a gene. Germline V gene sequence: CDR1 DFQATT, CDR2 SNEGSKA (reference sequence). The CDR3 protein is CSATGTSGYYNEQFF. CDR3 bases: TGCAGTGCTACCGGGACTAGCGGATATTACAATGAGCAGTTCTTC.

V is TRBV12-3 or TRBV12-4 and J is TRBJ2-7; TRBD1 or TRBD2 may be the D gene (5 bases each). The DNA matches TRBJ2-5 better at its end, which makes the J call doubtful. CDR3 length equals 12 residues. The CDR3: CASSWDLETQYF. The CDR3 bases are TGTGCCAGCAGCTGGGACCTGGAGACCCAGTACTTC.

This chain links TRBV4-2 with TRBJ2-1; no definite D call. Between the trimmed V and J ends, which lost 1 base and 7 bases, there was a span of 8 bases. The CDR3 runs to 13 residues. Germline CDR1 LGHNA, CDR2 YNFKEQ. CDR3: CASSQVSTNEQFF. CDR3 coding DNA: TGTGCCAGCAGCCAAGTCTCGACGAATGAGCAGTTCTTC.

V gene TRBV5-6 combines with J gene TRBJ2-5, with D perhaps matching TRBD1 (5 bases). CDR3 length: 13 residues. Trimming stripped 4 bases from V and 3 bases from J, with 10 bases between. Per the germline V gene, CDR1 is SGHDT and CDR2 is YYEEEE. CDR3 sequence (DNA): TGTGCCAGCAGCACCGGACAAGAAGAGACCCAGTACTTC. Amino acid sequence: CASSTGQEETQYF.

V and J are TRBV3-1 and TRBJ1-2, with TRBD1 as a possible D gene (5 bases). Trimming shortened V by 2 bases and J by 7 bases, and 14 bases separated the two germline ends. The CDR3 extends over 14 amino acids. Per germline, CDR1 LGHDT and CDR2 YNNKEL (reference sequence). This CDR3 reads CASSQPQGVGGYTF. The CDR3 DNA reads TGTGCCAGCAGCCAACCCCAGGGAGTAGGTGGCTACACCTTC.

This clonotype occurred a few times. V is TRBV12-3 or TRBV12-4 and J is TRBJ1-1; D is unclear. The length of the CDR3 is 14 residues. Between the trimmed V and J ends, which lost 4 bases and 4 bases, there was a span of 13 bases. CDR3 DNA sequence: TGTGCCAGCAGTTCCTATAACCCCCTCACTGAAGCTTTCTTT. As protein: CASSSYNPLTEAFF.

This clonotype occurred a few times. This chain uses TRBV12-3 or TRBV12-4 with TRBJ2-5; the match to TRBD2 covers 7 bases. Trimming took 3 bases from V and 2 from J; bases not matched to a gene: 3. This CDR3 is 14 amino acids long. For the CDR3, the DNA is TGTGCCAGCAGTTTCCGGGAGGATCAAGAGACCCAGTACTTC. Amino acid sequence: CASSFREDQETQYF.

This clonotype was detected a few times. Relative to the germline gene, one junction end is altered; a read error may explain this. The rearrangement uses TRBV7-7 and TRBJ2-5; D is uncertain. CDR3 size: 14 residues. The germline V gene has CDR1 SSHAT and CDR2 FNYEAQ (reference sequence). The CDR3, as DNA: TGTGCTAGCAGCTCCGGACCTAACCAAGAGACCCAGTACTTC. Its translation is CASSSGPNQETQYF. The complete variable domain, with remaining parts taken from reference TRBV7-7 and TRBJ2-5, reads GAGVSQSPRYKVTKRGQDVTLRCDPISSHATLYWYQQALGQGPEFLTYFNYEAQPDKSGLPSDRFSAERPEGSISTLTIQRTEQRDSAMYRCASSSGPNQETQYFGPGTRLLVL.

The genes are TRBV11-2 and TRBJ2-7; 10 bases agree with TRBD2. Unmatched junction bases numbered 3, after V lost 2 bases and J lost 5 bases. The CDR3 is 14 residues long. Germline loops: CDR1 SGHAT, CDR2 FQNNGV. The CDR3 nucleotides are TGTGCCAGCAGCTTATTAACTAGCGGGGACGAGCAGTACTTC. Translated, it gives CASSLLTSGDEQYF. The whole variable domain, remainder taken from reference TRBV11-2 and TRBJ2-7, is EAGVAQSPRYKIIEKRQSVAFWCNPISGHATLYWYQQILGQGPKLLIQFQNNGVVDDSQLPKDRFSAERLKGVDSTLKIQPAKLEDSAVYLCASSLLTSGDEQYFGPGTRLTVT.

This clonotype occurred once. The chain links TRBV5-1 to TRBJ2-1; 9 nucleotides agree with TRBD1. V was pared by 4 bases and J by 12 bases, with 5 bases of the junction left unmatched. The CDR3 is made up of 12 amino acids. In germline, CDR1 is SGHRS, CDR2 YFSETQ. The DNA of the CDR3 is TGCGCCAGCAGCGGACAGGGGTGGGGGCAGTTCTTC. Its translation: CASSGQGWGQFF.

This clonotype turned up a few times. The V call is TRBV27, the J call TRBJ2-5, with D unresolved. V lost 3 bases, J lost 3 bases, and 8 bases lay in between. The germline V gene encodes CDR1 MNHEY and CDR2 SMNVEV (reference sequence). This CDR3 is built from 13 residues. CDR3 protein: CASSFDFKETQYF. For the CDR3, the DNA is TGTGCCAGCAGTTTCGACTTCAAAGAGACCCAGTACTTC.

This clonotype was observed a few times. V usage is TRBV5-1 and J usage is TRBJ2-5, with TRBD1 identical over 8 bases. The germline V gene encodes CDR1 SGHRS and CDR2 YFSETQ. The CDR3 covers 15 residues. J gave up 5 bases and V 4 bases, and 10 bases lay outside the gene matches. DNA of the CDR3: TGCGCCAGCAGCACGATTGACAGGGGCGGGGAGACCCAGTACTTC. Protein sequence: CASSTIDRGGETQYF.

The rearrangement links TRBV6-1 to TRBJ1-5; D is unresolved. Looked up from germline, CDR1 is MNHNS and CDR2 is SASEGT. CDR3 length equals 14 residues. With 11 bases removed from V and 3 bases from J, the gap between germline ends came to 17 bases. CDR3 loop: CAGTRTDINQPQHF. DNA for the CDR3: TGTGCCGGCACCCGTACAGACATCAATCAGCCCCAGCATTTT.

V usage is TRBV7-9 and J usage is TRBJ2-5; the match to TRBD1 covers 8 bases. This CDR3 spans 12 amino acids. Trimming removed 1 base from V and 13 bases from J; junction bases left unmatched: 5. Germline V lookup: CDR1 SEHNR, CDR2 FQNEAQ (reference sequence). The CDR3 is CASSLDRGKRYF. Here the CDR3 DNA reads TGTGCCAGCAGCTTAGACAGGGGGAAACGGTACTTC.

In DNA, the CDR3 is TGTGCCAGCAGTCGACGGGGGGTCCCAGGGAATGAGCAGTTCTTC. Translating gives CASSRRGVPGNEQFF. This chain uses TRBV7-7 with TRBJ2-1; 7 bases fit TRBD2. Losses at the gene ends were 6 bases for V and 7 bases for J; bases not matched to a gene: 12. The CDR3 is made up of 15 amino acids. CDR1 and CDR2 (germline): SSHAT, FNYEAQ (reference sequence).

The chain links TRBV27 to TRBJ2-4, with TRBD1 matching over 8 bases. With the DNA end fitting TRBJ2-7 better, the J assignment may be wrong. The CDR3 sequence is 17 residues long. Per germline, CDR1 MNHEY and CDR2 SMNVEV (reference sequence). The DNA for the CDR3 is TGTGCCAGCAGTGTCGCAGGGGGCGAAGCCTCTCCCTACGAGCAGTACTTC. It specifies CASSVAGGEASPYEQYF.

This clonotype came up a few times. The gene calls are TRBV20-1 and TRBJ1-1, with D perhaps TRBD1 (5 bases). V lost 5 bases and J 1 base, leaving 8 bases between the germline ends. The germline CDR1 and CDR2 sequences are DFQATT and SNEGSKA (reference sequence). CDR3 size: 12 residues. The CDR3 DNA reads TGCAGTGCTCCACAGGCGAACACTGAAGCTTTCTTT. As protein: CSAPQANTEAFF.

V gene TRBV3-1 combines with J gene TRBJ2-6; the D gene is possibly TRBD2 (6 bases). Trimming cost V 4 bases and J 2 bases, with 12 bases left between them. CDR1 is LGHDT and CDR2 is YNNKEL in the germline V gene (reference sequence). The CDR3 is 16 amino acids. The CDR3 sequence: CASSPKGGTGANVLTF. CDR3 sequence (DNA): TGTGCCAGCAGCCCAAAGGGAGGAACTGGGGCCAACGTCCTGACTTTC.

This rearrangement joins TRBV29-1 to TRBJ2-2; 7 bases align to TRBD1. Germline CDR1 is SQVTM and CDR2 is ANQGSEA. J lost 2 bases, V lost 6 bases, and 9 bases had no gene match. The CDR3 runs to 15 residues. The CDR3 loop reads CSVGWGQPNTGELFF. CDR3 coding DNA: TGCAGCGTGGGGTGGGGACAGCCAAACACCGGGGAGCTGTTTTTT.

Comments on this clonotype: The CDR3 carries no conserved terminal phenylalanine or tryptophan, so it likely arises from a read error. This chain uses TRBV28 with TRBJ2-7; TRBD1 matches at 8 bases. With V trimmed by 9 bases and J by 0 bases, 10 bases remained unmatched. Germline V CDR1 and CDR2: MDHEN, SYDVKM. The CDR3 extends over 15 amino acids. The CDR3 DNA reads as TGTGCCAGTAGCTATTACAGGGGGAGCTCCTACGAGCAGTACTCC. Protein: CASSYYRGSSYEQYS.

The chain recombines TRBV9 with TRBJ1-5; D call uncertain. With 4 bases removed from V and 0 bases from J, the gap between germline ends came to 11 bases. CDR3 size: 15 residues. Germline values: CDR1 SGDLS, CDR2 YYNGEE. The CDR3 sequence: CASSPHAYSNQPQHF. The CDR3 coding sequence is TGTGCCAGCAGCCCTCACGCGTATAGCAATCAGCCCCAGCATTTT.

This clonotype appeared a few times. This chain links TRBV10-3 with TRBJ2-4, with D maybe TRBD1 (6 bases). The CDR3 is made up of 14 amino acids. Germline CDR1 reads ENHRY; CDR2 reads SYGVKD. V lost 2 bases to trimming and J lost 6 bases, with 11 bases between them. CDR3 DNA: TGTGCCATCAGTGAGCCGACAGGTGGAAACATTCAGTACTTC. Protein product: CAISEPTGGNIQYF.

In the case of this clonotype: Since a much larger clone is just one base distant, this may be a read error. This chain links TRBV29-1 with TRBJ2-1, with 9 nucleotides matching TRBD1. CDR1 and CDR2 (germline): SQVTM, ANQGSEA. The CDR3 totals 12 residues. V lost 4 bases, J lost 5 bases, and 0 bases stayed unmatched. The CDR3 sequence: CSVGQGDNEQFF. CDR3 bases: TGCAGCGTTGGACAGGGGGACAATGAGCAGTTCTTC.

The V gene is TRBV5-4, the J gene TRBJ2-1; D is uncertain. The CDR3 has 15 residues. Per the germline V gene, CDR1 is SGHNT and CDR2 is YYREEE (reference sequence). Trimming cost V 7 bases and J 8 bases, with 22 bases left between them. CDR3 sequence: CASVSPPGSSYEQFF. The CDR3 region has the DNA TGTGCCAGCGTCTCTCCTCCCGGCTCCAGTTATGAGCAGTTCTTC.

This chain links TRBV6-5 with TRBJ1-2, with D unresolved. V lost 1 base and J 1 base, leaving 16 bases between the germline ends. This CDR3 has 17 residues. Per germline, CDR1 MNHEY and CDR2 SVGAGI. CDR3: CASSYFRTREVNYGYTF. DNA of the CDR3: TGTGCCAGCAGTTACTTTCGCACAAGAGAAGTTAACTATGGCTACACCTTC.